This TCR beta chain comes out of a study of blood T cell repertoires in COVID-19. About the study: PBMCs, B-cell-depleted T cells, or T cells were the source of the cDNA or gDNA that made up the material.

Per the original data handling: Estimated nucleated cell counts came from reference gene primer amplification. Some clones are missing from TCRdb's copy, which holds only in-frame ones; the method was immunoSEQ multiplex PCR. That table supplies the V and J calls and clone size; D and trimming were determined from the DNA. The sample lists approximately 100,000 clones, 69% occurring once. The V and J ends lost 2 bases and 8 bases, in that order; junction bases with no gene match: 16. CDR1 and CDR2 (germline): KGHDR, SFDVKD. This CDR3 is 17 amino acids long. Sequenced sample: peripheral blood. The origin of this receptor is a man older than 75 with acute or convalescent COVID-19. The chain links TRBV24-1 to TRBJ1-2; 7 bases map to TRBD1. In DNA, the CDR3 is TGTGCCACCAGTGATTCCCCTGGACGGGACAGCCAAGCGGGCTACACCTTC. This codes for CATSDSPGRDSQAGYTF.